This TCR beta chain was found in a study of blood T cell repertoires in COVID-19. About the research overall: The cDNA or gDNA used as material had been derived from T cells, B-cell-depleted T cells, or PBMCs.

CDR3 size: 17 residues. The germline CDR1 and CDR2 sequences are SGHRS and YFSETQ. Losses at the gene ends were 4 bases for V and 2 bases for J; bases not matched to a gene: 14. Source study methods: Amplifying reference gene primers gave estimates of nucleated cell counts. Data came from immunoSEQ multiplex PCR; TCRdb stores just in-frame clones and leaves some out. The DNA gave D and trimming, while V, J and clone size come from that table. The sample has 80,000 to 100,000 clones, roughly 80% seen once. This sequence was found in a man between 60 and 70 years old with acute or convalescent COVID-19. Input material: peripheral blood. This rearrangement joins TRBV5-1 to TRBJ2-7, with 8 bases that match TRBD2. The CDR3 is CASSKDRPGLGTYEQYF. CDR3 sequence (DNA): TGCGCCAGCAGCAAAGACCGACCGGGACTAGGAACCTACGAGCAGTACTTC. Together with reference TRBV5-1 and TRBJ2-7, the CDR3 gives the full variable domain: KAGVTQTPRYLIKTRGQQVTLSCSPISGHRSVSWYQQTPGQGLQFLFEYFSETQRNKGNFPGRFSGRQFSNSRSEMNVSTLELGDSALYLCASSKDRPGLGTYEQYFGPGTRLTVT.